What follows are 31 T cell receptor beta chains derived from one specimen sequenced in a study of T cells in localized non-small cell lung cancer. Libraries were prepared by immunoSEQ multiplex PCR; TCRdb keeps only in-frame clonotypes and omits some of them. The table records over 3,000 clones, roughly 31% of them present only once. Source: lung tumor tissue, taken before any cancer treatment. The receptors were sampled from a woman aged 35 to 75 with stage I squamous cell lung carcinoma.

This clone was observed a few times. The J gene is TRBJ2-7, the V gene TRBV11-3, with D tentatively TRBD2 (6 bases). This CDR3 has 16 amino acids. Germline V gene data show CDR1 as SGHNT and CDR2 as YENEEA. V shed 3 bases and J shed 3 bases, with 18 bases lying between them. The CDR3 loop reads CASSFIGGGKNYEQYF. The CDR3 DNA sequence: TGTGCCAGCAGCTTCATAGGAGGCGGGAAGAACTACGAGCAGTACTTC.

The chain has TRBV30 and TRBJ1-1, with 7 bases lining up with TRBD1. Trimming removed 4 bases from V and 3 bases from J; junction bases left unmatched: 5. Per the germline V gene, CDR1 is GTSNPN and CDR2 is SVGIG (reference sequence). The CDR3 extends over 13 amino acids. The CDR3 nucleotides read TGTGCCTGGACCAGGACAGGCGACACTGAAGCTTTCTTT. Translation: CAWTRTGDTEAFF.

The chain uses TRBV10-3 and TRBJ2-1; TRBD2 agrees at 7 bases. The J segment lost 13 bases and the V segment lost 2 bases, leaving 5 bases of the junction unmatched. This CDR3 spans 12 amino acids. The germline V gene encodes CDR1 ENHRY and CDR2 SYGVKD. The chain's CDR3 is CAISEAGAEQFF. CDR3 coding DNA: TGTGCCATCAGTGAGGCGGGAGCAGAACAGTTCTTC.

This clone has more than one count but fewer than ten. Germline and junction disagree at one end, which may indicate a read error. Some base is ambiguous or went unread, and X replaces its residue. The chain has TRBV5-1 and TRBJ2-1, with 15 positions matching TRBD2. Germline lookup yields CDR1 SGHRS and CDR2 YFSETQ. There are 15 residues in the CDR3. CDR3 DNA: TGCGCCAGTGGACTAGCGGGAGGGCCCGGCAATRAGCAGTTCTTC. Amino acids: CASGLAGGPGNXQFF.

This rearrangement joins TRBV18 to TRBJ1-3; D perhaps matches TRBD1 (6 bases). This CDR3 contains 14 residues. Looked up from germline, CDR1 is KGHSH and CDR2 is LQKENI. The V and J ends lost 4 bases and 2 bases respectively, with 9 bases between them. The DNA for the CDR3 is TGTGCCAGCTCACTACAGGGCGCTGGAAACACCATATATTTT. Its translation is CASSLQGAGNTIYF. Full variable domain (missing parts from reference TRBV18 and TRBJ1-3): NAGVMQNPRHLVRRRGQEARLRCSPMKGHSHVYWYRQLPEEGLKFMVYLQKENIIDESGMPKERFSAEFPKEGPSILRIQQVVRGDSAAYFCASSLQGAGNTIYFGEGSWLTVV.

This clone qualifies as medium-sized (0.01 to 0.1%). The chain has TRBV11-3 and TRBJ2-1; 9 bases map to TRBD2. V trimming: 3 bases; J trimming: 6 bases; junction bases outside the gene matches: 6. In germline, CDR1 is SGHNT, CDR2 YENEEA. The CDR3 has 15 residues. Here the CDR3 DNA reads TGTGCCAGCAGCTTTGGCCTAGCGGGAACCAATGAGCAGTTCTTC. This sequence encodes CASSFGLAGTNEQFF.

The J gene is TRBJ2-1, the V gene TRBV11-3, with 7 bases that match TRBD1. The CDR3 has 15 amino acids. With 2 bases clipped from V and 4 bases from J, the junction kept 5 bases outside the gene matches. The germline gives CDR1 SGHNT, CDR2 YENEEA. The CDR3: CASSLTGTEYNEQFF. Here the CDR3 DNA reads TGTGCCAGCAGCTTAACCGGGACAGAATACAATGAGCAGTTCTTC.

In this sample, this clone turned up a few times. The V call is TRBV9, the J call TRBJ2-1; 8 bases agree with TRBD1. The junction had 5 bases not matched to a gene; V was cut back by 5 bases and J by 4 bases. The CDR3 has 14 residues. Germline V gene data show CDR1 as SGDLS and CDR2 as YYNGEE. This CDR3 reads CASSSRTGYNEQFF. The CDR3 DNA reads TGTGCCAGCAGTTCTCGGACAGGGTACAATGAGCAGTTCTTC.

The V call is TRBV9, the J call TRBJ2-1; D is perhaps TRBD2 (6 bases). CDR1 and CDR2 (germline): SGDLS, YYNGEE. The V gene lost 7 bases and the J gene lost 4 bases, with 12 bases spanning the gap. The CDR3 covers 13 residues. CDR3 region: CASELASYNEQFF. The CDR3 nucleotides read TGTGCCAGCGAACTAGCCTCTTACAATGAGCAGTTCTTC.

The genes are TRBV7-6 and TRBJ2-5; 9 nucleotides align to TRBD2. Per germline, CDR1 SGHVS and CDR2 FNYEAQ. With V trimmed by 4 bases and J by 3 bases, 3 bases remained unmatched. The CDR3 has 14 residues. The CDR3 DNA sequence: TGTGCCAGCAGCTACTTAGCGGGGGAAGAGACCCAGTACTTC. Translating gives CASSYLAGEETQYF.

This clone was detected only a few times. The chain employs TRBV5-1 and TRBJ2-3; D gene ambiguous. V was shortened by 3 bases and J by 2 bases, with 16 bases between the two germline ends. Germline V lookup: CDR1 SGHRS, CDR2 YFSETQ. CDR3 length: 16 residues. The DNA of the CDR3 is TGCGCCAGCAGCTGGCCAGGTGAGGCGGCCACAGATACGCAGTATTTT. It codes for CASSWPGEAATDTQYF.

This clone turned up a few times. This chain connects TRBV27 to TRBJ2-3; 7 bases map to TRBD1. CDR1 and CDR2 (germline): MNHEY, SMNVEV (reference sequence). The CDR3 is 14 amino acids. Losses at the gene ends were 5 bases for V and 4 bases for J; bases not matched to a gene: 6. DNA for the CDR3: TGTGCCAGCAGTCCTGGACAGGATCCAGATACGCAGTATTTT. It codes for CASSPGQDPDTQYF.

A few counts support this clone. The chain uses TRBV19 and TRBJ1-4; TRBD1 matches 10 bases. The germline V gene encodes CDR1 LNHDA and CDR2 SQIVND (reference sequence). This CDR3 is built from 13 residues. The V gene end was trimmed by 7 bases and the J gene end by 8 bases; junction bases not matched to a gene: 4. CDR3 region: CASTGQGREKLFF. CDR3 coding DNA: TGTGCCAGTACGGGACAGGGGAGGGAAAAACTGTTTTTT. The variable domain in full, completed from reference TRBV19 and TRBJ1-4, reads DGGITQSPKYLFRKEGQNVTLSCEQNLNHDAMYWYRQDPGQGLRLIYYSQIVNDFQKGDIAEGYSVSREKKESFPLTVTSAQKNPTAFYLCASTGQGREKLFFGSGTQLSVL.

A few counts support this clone. The J gene is TRBJ1-2, the V gene TRBV9, with 8 nucleotides matching TRBD1. Germline CDR1 is SGDLS and CDR2 is YYNGEE. The V segment lost 5 bases and the J segment 10 bases; nucleotides outside the gene matches: 10. There are 13 residues in the CDR3. For the CDR3, the DNA is TGTGCCAGCAGTGAATACTACAGGGGGACCTACACCTTC. Its protein is CASSEYYRGTYTF.

The gene calls are TRBV11-3 and TRBJ2-5; TRBD2 matches 8 bases. Trimming removed 0 bases from V and 4 bases from J; junction bases left unmatched: 4. The germline V gene encodes CDR1 SGHNT and CDR2 YENEEA. The CDR3 runs 15 residues. The CDR3 nucleotides are TGTGCCAGCAGCTTAGAGTTTCTAGCGGGAGAGACCCAGTACTTC. It encodes CASSLEFLAGETQYF.

The V gene is TRBV28, the J gene TRBJ1-1; tentative D call: TRBD1 (6 bases). Trimming took 10 bases from V and 1 from J, leaving 19 bases between them. CDR3 length: 15 amino acids. The V gene's germline CDR1 is MDHEN and CDR2 SYDVKM. The DNA of the CDR3 is TGTGCCACCACTCCGGGACACGGATGGAACACTGAAGCTTTCTTT. Residues: CATTPGHGWNTEAFF.

The V and J genes are TRBV28 and TRBJ1-5; 9 bases match TRBD1. Germline V gene lookup returns CDR1 MDHEN and CDR2 SYDVKM. Trimming took 5 bases from V and 0 from J; bases not matched to a gene: 14. The CDR3 contains 19 residues. In DNA, the CDR3 is TGTGCCAGCAGTCCCCCGCCCGGGACAGGGCCTTATAGCAATCAGCCCCAGCATTTT. Protein sequence: CASSPPPGTGPYSNQPQHF. Using reference TRBV28 and TRBJ1-5 for the parts outside the CDR3, the full variable domain is DVKVTQSSRYLVKRTGEKVFLECVQDMDHENMFWYRQDPGLGLRLIYFSYDVKMKEKGDIPEGYSVSREKKERFSLILESASTNQTSMYLCASSPPPGTGPYSNQPQHFGDGTRLSIL.

V usage is TRBV19 and J usage is TRBJ2-7; the match to TRBD1 covers 7 bases. Germline CDR1 reads LNHDA; CDR2 reads SQIVND (reference sequence). J was trimmed by 2 bases and V by 5 bases; bases with no gene match: 9. The CDR3 loop spans 15 amino acids. The CDR3 coding sequence is TGTGCCAGTAGTCGACAGGGTACGCCCACCTACGAGCAGTACTTC. Its protein product is CASSRQGTPTYEQYF.

This clone is medium-sized. This chain connects TRBV11-3 to TRBJ1-4, with 7 bases lining up with TRBD1. The V gene end was trimmed by 3 bases and the J gene end by 6 bases; junction bases not matched to a gene: 7. The CDR3 totals 15 residues. Looked up from germline, CDR1 is SGHNT and CDR2 is YENEEA. Written as DNA, the CDR3 is TGTGCCAGCAGCTTCGGTCCCCAGGGGGATGAAAAACTGTTTTTT. It codes for CASSFGPQGDEKLFF.

Judged by abundance, this clone is medium-sized. The chain combines TRBV11-3 with TRBJ2-1, with D hard to call. Trimming cost V 5 bases and J 5 bases, with 13 bases left between them. CDR1 and CDR2 from the germline V gene are SGHNT and YENEEA. This CDR3 has 14 amino acids. The CDR3 region is CASSRSGVNNEQFF. The CDR3 coding sequence is TGTGCCAGCAGCCGTTCAGGAGTAAACAATGAGCAGTTCTTC.

The rearrangement joins TRBV10-2 to TRBJ2-5; TRBD2 matches at 8 bases. CDR3 length: 18 residues. Germline CDR1 WSHSY, CDR2 SAAADI. Germline trimming cut 3 bases from V and 5 bases from J; bases unmatched to any gene: 17. The CDR3 sequence: CASSDLGYLAGWGETQYF. DNA of the CDR3: TGCGCCAGCAGTGATTTAGGGTATCTAGCGGGCTGGGGTGAGACCCAGTACTTC.

Only a few counts were recorded for this clone. The chain links TRBV11-3 to TRBJ1-5, with 7 bases that match TRBD1. The CDR3 loop spans 14 amino acids. The V gene's germline CDR1 is SGHNT and CDR2 YENEEA. V gave up 3 bases and J gave up 2 bases; unmatched junction bases: 1. The CDR3 DNA is TGTGCCAGCAGCTTTGGACAGGGCAATCAGCCCCAGCATTTT. Translated: CASSFGQGNQPQHF.

CDR3 protein: CASSLVPGYNSPLHF. CDR3 nucleotides: TGTGCCAGCAGCTTAGTTCCGGGGTATAATTCACCCCTCCACTTT. This chain joins TRBV11-3 and TRBJ1-6; no clear D gene. The CDR3 is 15 amino acids. CDR1 SGHNT and CDR2 YENEEA come from the germline V gene. The V and J ends lost 1 base and 4 bases respectively, with 8 bases between them.

By its share, this clone is medium-sized. This chain joins TRBV11-3 and TRBJ2-1; D is unclear. Germline CDR1 reads SGHNT; CDR2 reads YENEEA. The CDR3 has 14 residues. V lost 5 bases and J lost 2, with 10 bases in between. The CDR3 here is CASSDALTYNEQFF. Here the CDR3 DNA reads TGTGCCAGCAGCGACGCCTTGACCTACAATGAGCAGTTCTTC.

This clone appeared a few times. The chain has TRBV11-3 and TRBJ2-2, with 8 bases matching TRBD1. CDR3 length: 14 residues. Germline assignment: CDR1 SGHNT and CDR2 YENEEA. V shed 2 bases, J shed 13 bases, and the junction held 9 bases outside the gene matches. CDR3 loop: CASSLQTGVQGLFF. For the CDR3, the DNA is TGTGCCAGCAGCTTACAGACAGGGGTCCAGGGGCTGTTTTTT.

This clone was observed a handful of times. The V and J genes are TRBV12-5 and TRBJ1-4; D call uncertain. CDR1 and CDR2 from the germline V gene are LGHNT and FRNRAP. CDR3 size: 13 residues. CDR3: CASTYYTNEKLFF. CDR3 DNA: TGTGCCAGCACCTACTACACGAATGAAAAACTGTTTTTT.

This chain uses TRBV11-3 with TRBJ1-3; 9 nucleotides line up with TRBD1. The V segment lost 6 bases and the J segment 0 bases; nucleotides outside the gene matches: 12. The CDR3 spans 18 residues. The germline CDR1 and CDR2 sequences are SGHNT and YENEEA. Here the CDR3 DNA reads TGTGCCAGCAGTAAGGACAGGGGCCGACTGCTCTCTGGAAACACCATATATTTT. Its protein is CASSKDRGRLLSGNTIYF.

This clone rates as medium-sized. The chain uses TRBV11-3 and TRBJ2-7; 9 bases match TRBD1. The CDR3 is made up of 14 amino acids. The junction had 3 bases not matched to a gene; V was cut back by 3 bases and J by 3 bases. Germline V gene lookup returns CDR1 SGHNT and CDR2 YENEEA. The CDR3 here is CASSFTGGGYEQYF. In DNA, the CDR3 is TGTGCCAGCAGCTTTACAGGGGGCGGCTACGAGCAGTACTTC.

This chain links TRBV6-8 with TRBJ2-1; TRBD1 or TRBD2 may be the D gene (5 bases each). Germline CDR1 is MNHGY and CDR2 is SAAAGT. The V gene lost 9 bases and the J gene lost 8 bases, with 20 bases spanning the gap. This CDR3 has 14 amino acids. For the CDR3, the DNA is TGTGCCAGTCTTGCAGCGGCCACACAGGATGAGCAGTTCTTC. Residues: CASLAAATQDEQFF.

V is TRBV19 and J is TRBJ1-3; D unclear. The CDR3 covers 14 residues. Germline values: CDR1 LNHDA, CDR2 SQIVND (reference sequence). With 8 bases removed from V and 4 bases from J, the gap between germline ends came to 15 bases. CDR3 bases: TGTGCCAGTGGAGGCACTGCACAGGGAAACACCATATATTTT. Translating it yields CASGGTAQGNTIYF.

This clone came up a few times. The V and J genes are TRBV11-3 and TRBJ2-7; D is unresolved. CDR3 length: 14 amino acids. V shed 4 bases and J shed 3 bases, with 13 bases lying between them. Germline CDR1 SGHNT, CDR2 YENEEA. The CDR3 bases are TGTGCCAGCAGCTCCCCCGCCCTCCGCTACGAGCAGTACTTC. It is translated as CASSSPALRYEQYF.